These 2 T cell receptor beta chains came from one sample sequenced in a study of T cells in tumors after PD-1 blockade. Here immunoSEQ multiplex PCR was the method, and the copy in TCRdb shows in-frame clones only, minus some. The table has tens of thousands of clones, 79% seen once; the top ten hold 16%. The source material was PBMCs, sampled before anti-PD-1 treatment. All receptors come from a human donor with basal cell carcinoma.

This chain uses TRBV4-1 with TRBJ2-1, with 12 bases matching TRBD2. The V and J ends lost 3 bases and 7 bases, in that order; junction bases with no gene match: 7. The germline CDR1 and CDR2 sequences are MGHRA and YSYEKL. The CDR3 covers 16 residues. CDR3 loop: CASSHRTSGARNEQFF. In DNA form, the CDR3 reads TGCGCCAGCAGCCACCGGACTAGCGGGGCCCGTAATGAGCAGTTCTTC.

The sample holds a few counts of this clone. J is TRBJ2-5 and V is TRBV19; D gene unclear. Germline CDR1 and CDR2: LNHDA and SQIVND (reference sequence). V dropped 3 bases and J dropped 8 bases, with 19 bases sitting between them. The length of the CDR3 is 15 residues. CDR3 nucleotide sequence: TGTGCCAGTAGTATTCTCGACGGCCAAGAGAACACCCAGTACTTC. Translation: CASSILDGQENTQYF.